The 6 T cell receptor beta chains presented below share a single source sample, sequenced in a study of blood T cells in healthy people across ages. The second PCR ran roughly 7 to 12 cycles with a sample-barcoded 5' primer and J-beta primers. TCRdb re-analysed the 5' RACE reads in MiXCR, keeping a single row per CDR3 protein. The repertoire consists of some 790,000 distinct CDR3 sequences, with under 30% occurring once and the leading ten covering 17%. The sequenced sample consisted of blood. Receptors were obtained from a woman at least 80 years old in good health.

The chain links TRBV11-2 to TRBJ2-1; 8 positions match TRBD2. V dropped 5 bases and J dropped 7; count of bases not matched to a gene: 10. The CDR3 runs 15 residues. Germline CDR1 reads SGHAT; CDR2 reads FQNNGV. In DNA, the CDR3 is TGTGCCAGCAGCCCGAGGACTAGCACGGCAAATGAGCAGTTCTTC. It encodes CASSPRTSTANEQFF.

This clonotype was seen many times. CDR3 amino acids: CASSKTGRTEAFF. CDR3 nucleotide sequence: TGTGCCAGCAGCAAGACAGGGAGGACTGAAGCTTTCTTT. The chain links TRBV7-2 to TRBJ1-1; the match to TRBD1 covers 7 bases. This CDR3 is built from 13 residues. Per germline, CDR1 SGHTA and CDR2 FQGNSA. With 5 bases clipped from V and 5 bases from J, the junction kept 5 bases outside the gene matches.

At least ten counts were recorded for this clonotype. This chain connects TRBV12-3 or TRBV12-4 to TRBJ2-5; TRBD1 matches 9 bases. The CDR3 contains 13 residues. The junction had 3 bases not matched to a gene; V was cut back by 6 bases and J by 4 bases. CDR3 loop: CASSRTGVETQYF. The CDR3 region has the DNA TGTGCCAGCAGCCGGACAGGGGTAGAGACCCAGTACTTC.

This clonotype showed up many times. This chain joins TRBV12-3 or TRBV12-4 and TRBJ2-7; possible D gene TRBD1, 6 bases. The V end was cut by 0 bases, the J end by 1 base, with 7 bases between. The CDR3 spans 14 residues. CDR3: CASSLAGASYEQYF. The CDR3 DNA follows: TGTGCCAGCAGTTTAGCGGGGGCTTCCTACGAGCAGTACTTC.

The table lists this clonotype with many counts. CDR3 nucleotides: TGTGCCAGCAGCTTAGTGGGCAGGGTGGGAGAGACCCAGTACTTC. Amino acids: CASSLVGRVGETQYF. This chain joins TRBV7-2 and TRBJ2-5; perhaps TRBD1 as D (5 bases). Trimming cost V 1 base and J 4 bases, with 13 bases left between them. This CDR3 comprises 15 residues. Germline CDR1 and CDR2: SGHTA and FQGNSA.

The chain is built from TRBV6-5 and TRBJ1-1; tentative D call: TRBD1 (5 bases). This CDR3 contains 14 residues. The V end was cut by 4 bases, the J end by 5 bases, with 14 bases between. The V gene's germline CDR1 is MNHEY and CDR2 SVGAGI. The CDR3 sequence is CASSLPGPGTEAFF. Here the CDR3 DNA reads TGTGCCAGCAGTTTACCGGGGCCAGGGACTGAAGCTTTCTTT.